Each of the 27 T cell receptor beta chains below was sequenced from the same sample in a study of shared clonotypes between healthy human individuals. Sequenced by immunoSEQ multiplex PCR; TCRdb stores in-frame clones only, minus some. The table has 2 million to 3 million clones, approximately 93% seen once; the top ten hold approximately 0.37%. Sequenced sample: naive CD4+ T cells from PBMCs. Regarding subset: CD45RA+ positively selected. The source is a man younger than 30 in good health. Some clones in this sample may be carry-over from other donors' samples.

This clone appeared a single time. This chain uses TRBV18 with TRBJ2-7, with TRBD1 matching 7 bases. Germline CDR1 is KGHSH and CDR2 is LQKENI. Trimming at V came to 1 base and at J to 2 bases, leaving 8 bases not matched to a gene. The CDR3 totals 16 residues. The CDR3 bases are TGTGCCAGCTCACCACTCGGCAGGGGGATTGCCTACGAGCAGTACTTC. This codes for CASSPLGRGIAYEQYF.

This chain joins TRBV6-1 and TRBJ2-5, with unresolved D. The ends were cut back, 2 bases at V and 5 bases at J, with 9 bases in the middle. This CDR3 spans 13 amino acids. CDR1 MNHNS and CDR2 SASEGT come from the germline V gene. The CDR3 region is CASSEPGPETQYF. In DNA form, the CDR3 reads TGTGCCAGCAGTGAACCGGGTCCGGAGACCCAGTACTTC.

This chain links TRBV6-1 with TRBJ2-7, with a weak D call TRBD2 (6 bases). The CDR3 is 17 amino acids. Trimming removed 2 bases at V and 4 bases at J, with 21 bases between. The germline CDR1 and CDR2 sequences are MNHNS and SASEGT. The CDR3 loop reads CASSEYGGWAVSYEQYF. For the CDR3, the DNA is TGTGCCAGCAGTGAATACGGGGGTTGGGCGGTTTCTTACGAGCAGTACTTC.

The chain carries TRBV5-8 and TRBJ2-7; no reliable D call. CDR3 size: 14 residues. Germline V gene lookup returns CDR1 SGHTS and CDR2 YDEGEE. V dropped 0 bases and J dropped 0 bases, with 7 bases sitting between them. The CDR3 nucleotides are TGTGCCAGCAGCTTGGACGGCCTCTCCTACGAGCAGTACTTC. It encodes CASSLDGLSYEQYF.

Regarding this clone: This same CDR3 is encoded by further DNA sequences in the sample. The chain links TRBV18 to TRBJ1-5; D gene unclear. The CDR3 extends over 13 amino acids. V gave up 1 base and J gave up 3 bases, with 4 bases separating them. Germline CDR1 is KGHSH and CDR2 is LQKENI. The CDR3 nucleotides are TGTGCCAGCTCACCACTAGACAATCAGCCCCAGCATTTT. It codes for CASSPLDNQPQHF.

The chain employs TRBV9 and TRBJ2-1; TRBD2 aligns across 12 bases. CDR3 length equals 18 residues. With 3 bases clipped from V and 8 bases from J, the junction kept 15 bases outside the gene matches. Per the germline V gene, CDR1 is SGDLS and CDR2 is YYNGEE. CDR3 loop: CASSGPPGLAGGGDEQFF. In DNA form, the CDR3 reads TGTGCCAGCAGCGGACCGCCGGGACTAGCGGGTGGAGGAGATGAGCAGTTCTTC.

The gene calls are TRBV10-3 and TRBJ2-7, with TRBD2 as a possible D gene (6 bases). The V end was cut by 2 bases, the J end by 6 bases, with 8 bases between. CDR1 is ENHRY and CDR2 is SYGVKD in the germline V gene. The CDR3 has 12 residues. The CDR3 bases are TGTGCCATCAGTGAGGGAGGGGTCGAGCAGTACTTC. It codes for CAISEGGVEQYF.

The chain carries TRBV15 and TRBJ2-1; 9 positions match TRBD2. Germline V CDR1 and CDR2: LNHNV, YYDKDF (reference sequence). This CDR3 is 13 amino acids long. V lost 7 bases and J lost 8; bases outside the gene matches: 6. The CDR3 coding sequence is TGTGCCACCACGGCGGGAGGGCGGCATGAGCAGTTCTTC. Its translation is CATTAGGRHEQFF.

V usage is TRBV5-1 and J usage is TRBJ2-7; 10 bases align to TRBD1. Trimming at V came to 4 bases and at J to 2 bases, leaving 6 bases not matched to a gene. Germline-derived CDR1 and CDR2 are SGHRS and YFSETQ. This CDR3 spans 15 amino acids. The CDR3 DNA follows: TGCGCCAGCAGCGCCGGACAGGGGGTTACCTACGAGCAGTACTTC. Translated, it gives CASSAGQGVTYEQYF.

This chain links TRBV30 with TRBJ2-7; tentatively, D is TRBD1 (5 bases). The ends were cut back, 5 bases at V and 2 bases at J, with 13 bases in the middle. From germline, CDR1 is GTSNPN and CDR2 SVGIG (reference sequence). This CDR3 has 13 amino acids. The CDR3 DNA reads as TGTGCCTGGGGCCGGGTGGGGCCCTACGAGCAGTACTTC. This translates into CAWGRVGPYEQYF. Supplemented by reference TRBV30 and TRBJ2-7, the full variable domain reads SQTIHQWPATLVQPVGSPLSLECTVEGTSNPNLYWYRQAAGRGLQLLFYSVGIGQISSEVPQNLSASRPQDRQFILSSKKLLLSDSGFYLCAWGRVGPYEQYFGPGTRLTVT.

The sample holds one count of this clone. V usage is TRBV7-4 and J usage is TRBJ1-2, with D unclear. The V and J ends lost 2 bases and 6 bases respectively, with 1 base between them. CDR1 is SGHVT, CDR2 SQSDAQ, per germline. This CDR3 has 10 amino acids. CDR3 region: CASSLHGYTF. CDR3 bases: TGTGCCAGCAGCTTACATGGCTACACCTTC.

This clone has just one count. This sequence joins TRBV2 and TRBJ2-1; TRBD1 or TRBD2 may be the D gene (5 bases each). CDR1 and CDR2 from the germline V gene are SNHLY and FYNNEI. V was shortened by 5 bases and J by 4 bases, with 9 bases between the two germline ends. This CDR3 is 13 amino acids long. CDR3 DNA: TGTGCCAGCAGTTGGGACCTTTACAATGAGCAGTTCTTC. It is translated as CASSWDLYNEQFF.

The chain couples TRBV6-5 to TRBJ2-5; 9 bases match TRBD2. The germline CDR1 and CDR2 sequences are MNHEY and SVGAGI. Trimming removed 6 bases from V and 1 base from J; junction bases left unmatched: 3. The CDR3 is 14 residues long. CDR3 amino acids: CASRPAGGQETQYF. The CDR3 region has the DNA TGTGCCAGCAGGCCAGCGGGAGGCCAAGAGACCCAGTACTTC.

The chain recombines TRBV6-4 with TRBJ1-1; TRBD1 might be the D (6 bases). The CDR3 is 19 residues long. Trimming took off 8 bases at V and 5 bases at J, with 33 bases between the two ends. Germline CDR1 MRHNA, CDR2 SNTAGT. The CDR3 is CASSQPAAELQGGGTEAFF. Written as DNA, the CDR3 is TGTGCCAGCTCCCAACCGGCAGCCGAATTACAGGGAGGTGGGACTGAAGCTTTCTTT.

This clone was recorded only once. This same CDR3 is encoded by further DNA sequences in the sample. This chain links TRBV2 with TRBJ2-2; 7 bases fit TRBD2. Germline V gives CDR1 SNHLY, CDR2 FYNNEI. The CDR3 has 15 amino acids. J lost 1 base, V lost 4 bases, and 3 bases had no gene match. In DNA, the CDR3 is TGTGCCAGCAGTGGGGCTAGCGGGAACACCGGGGAGCTGTTTTTT. It is translated as CASSGASGNTGELFF.

CDR3 nucleotide sequence: TGTGCCAGCAGCCTGTCTAACGGCGGTTCACCCCTCCACTTT. Translating it yields CASSLSNGGSPLHF. The J gene is TRBJ1-6, the V gene TRBV5-6; D gene ambiguous. CDR3 size: 14 residues. In germline, CDR1 is SGHDT, CDR2 YYEEEE. V gave up 4 bases and J gave up 9 bases, with 14 bases separating them.

Turning to this clone: Other nucleotide sequences from this sample produce the same CDR3. J is TRBJ1-5 and V is TRBV7-8; 7 nucleotides agree with TRBD1. V trimming: 5 bases; J trimming: 2 bases; junction bases outside the gene matches: 3. Germline CDR1 SGHVS, CDR2 FQNEAQ. This CDR3 region has 14 residues. The CDR3 here is CASSPGTGNQPQHF. CDR3 bases: TGTGCCAGCAGCCCAGGGACAGGCAATCAGCCCCAGCATTTT.

The rearrangement joins TRBV29-1 to TRBJ2-7; D might be TRBD1 or TRBD2, each matching 6 bases. The CDR3 spans 13 residues. Looked up from germline, CDR1 is SQVTM and CDR2 is ANQGSEA. Trimming took 3 bases from V and 6 from J, leaving 15 bases between them. CDR3 protein: CSVDRGKGGEQYF. The CDR3 DNA reads TGCAGCGTTGACCGCGGGAAGGGGGGCGAGCAGTACTTC.

The rearrangement links TRBV6-1 to TRBJ1-2; the match to TRBD1 covers 10 bases. The germline V gene encodes CDR1 MNHNS and CDR2 SASEGT. Trimming at V came to 5 bases and at J to 8 bases, leaving 11 bases not matched to a gene. This CDR3 spans 15 amino acids. The DNA for the CDR3 is TGTGCCAGCAGTTTGACAAGGGGACAGGGGAAGGGCTACACCTTC. Translation gives CASSLTRGQGKGYTF.

V is TRBV7-9 and J is TRBJ2-5; 9 positions match TRBD1. CDR3 length: 15 residues. CDR1 and CDR2 (germline): SEHNR, FQNEAQ (reference sequence). The trim removed 5 bases at V and 7 bases at J, leaving 11 bases unmatched. CDR3 sequence (DNA): TGTGCCAGCAGCATTCCTACAACAGGGGGCACGACCCAGTACTTC. Translation gives CASSIPTTGGTTQYF.

This clone was recorded once. The V call is TRBV7-9, the J call TRBJ2-7, with D tentatively TRBD2 (5 bases). CDR1 and CDR2 (germline): SEHNR, FQNEAQ (reference sequence). Trimming shortened V by 6 bases and J by 2 bases, and 17 bases separated the two germline ends. This CDR3 is 15 amino acids long. The CDR3 DNA is TGTGCCAGCAGTCGAGGAGGCTCAGGTCCCTACGAGCAGTACTTC. Amino acid sequence: CASSRGGSGPYEQYF.

This clone was observed a few times. This sample also contains other DNA sequences that code for the same CDR3. The rearrangement joins TRBV19 to TRBJ2-6; D remains ambiguous. Germline CDR1 is LNHDA and CDR2 is SQIVND (reference sequence). The CDR3 contains 14 residues. V was trimmed by 3 bases and J by 0 bases, leaving 3 bases between them. CDR3 nucleotides: TGTGCCAGTAGTATCTACTCTGGGGCCAACGTCCTGACTTTC. Its translation: CASSIYSGANVLTF.

V gene TRBV5-6 combines with J gene TRBJ2-7; possible D gene TRBD1, 6 bases. The germline CDR1 and CDR2 sequences are SGHDT and YYEEEE. Trimming took 3 bases from V and 3 from J, leaving 10 bases between them. The CDR3 runs 13 residues. CDR3 amino acids: CASSSGQRYEQYF. The CDR3 coding sequence is TGTGCCAGCAGCTCAGGACAGCGCTACGAGCAGTACTTC. Filled out from reference TRBV5-6 and TRBJ2-7, the complete variable domain reads DAGVTQSPTHLIKTRGQQVTLRCSPKSGHDTVSWYQQALGQGPQFIFQYYEEEERQRGNFPDRFSGHQFPNYSSELNVNALLLGDSALYLCASSSGQRYEQYFGPGTRLTVT.

This chain's CDR3 is CASSLRGLVTDTQYF. The CDR3, as DNA: TGTGCCAGCAGTTTACGGGGGCTTGTCACAGATACGCAGTATTTT. This sequence joins TRBV28 and TRBJ2-3, with D perhaps given as TRBD1 or TRBD2 (6 bases each). Trimming shortened V by 2 bases and J by 2 bases, and 11 bases separated the two germline ends. The CDR3 is 15 amino acids. Germline V gene sequence: CDR1 MDHEN, CDR2 SYDVKM.

With regard to this clone: The identical CDR3 is also encoded by other nucleotide sequences in the sample. V usage is TRBV5-1 and J usage is TRBJ1-5; 7 bases match TRBD1. CDR3 length equals 14 residues. J was trimmed by 1 base and V by 4 bases; bases with no gene match: 2. Germline-derived CDR1 and CDR2 are SGHRS and YFSETQ. The CDR3 reads CASSPTGSNQPQHF. For the CDR3, the DNA is TGCGCCAGCAGCCCGACAGGGAGCAATCAGCCCCAGCATTTT.

This chain links TRBV5-1 with TRBJ1-2; possibly TRBD1 for D (6 bases). The CDR3 has 14 residues. Trimming took 7 bases from V and 2 from J, leaving 15 bases between them. The germline CDR1 and CDR2 sequences are SGHRS and YFSETQ. Here the CDR3 DNA reads TGCGCCAGCGGCCAAGGGGGGGCGAACTATGGCTACACCTTC. Residues: CASGQGGANYGYTF.

V and J are TRBV15 and TRBJ2-1, with a weak D call TRBD1 (6 bases). V was pared by 4 bases and J by 3 bases, with 7 bases between. This CDR3 is built from 13 residues. Looked up from germline, CDR1 is LNHNV and CDR2 is YYDKDF (reference sequence). CDR3 sequence: CATSKGDYNEQFF. The CDR3 region has the DNA TGTGCCACCAGCAAGGGGGACTACAATGAGCAGTTCTTC.